This entry lists 15 T cell receptor beta chains sequenced from one sample in a study of identical twins. Using its own MiXCR run on the 5' RACE reads, TCRdb lists one record per CDR3 protein. The data contain 350,000 or so distinct CDR3 sequences, around 9.7% of them singletons. The specimen was naive T cells sorted from blood. These receptors all stem from a woman in her fifties or sixties in good health.

Only a few counts were recorded for this clonotype. The rearrangement links TRBV20-1 to TRBJ1-6, with D perhaps TRBD1 (6 bases). The V end was cut by 0 bases, the J end by 7 bases, with 13 bases between. The CDR3 is 15 amino acids. Germline V CDR1 and CDR2: DFQATT, SNEGSKA (reference sequence). This CDR3 is CSAREATGLNSPLHF. CDR3 DNA sequence: TGCAGTGCTAGAGAAGCGACAGGTCTCAATTCACCCCTCCACTTT.

The sample holds a few counts of this clonotype. The chain has TRBV20-1 and TRBJ2-5; 13 nucleotides line up with TRBD2. There are 16 residues in the CDR3. With V trimmed by 2 bases and J by 5 bases, 8 bases remained unmatched. The germline V gene has CDR1 DFQATT and CDR2 SNEGSKA (reference sequence). The DNA of the CDR3 is TGCAGTGCTAGAAGACAGGGACTAGCGGGGTGGGAGACCCAGTACTTC. Its protein is CSARRQGLAGWETQYF.

In its sample, this clonotype was seen many times. The chain recombines TRBV21-1 with TRBJ2-7. TRBV21-1 corresponds to a pseudogene. This CDR3 comprises 9 residues. The CDR3 DNA follows: TGTGCCAGCACTCACGAGCAGTACTTC. Encoded protein: CASTHEQYF.

About this clonotype itself: This may come from a read error, since a much larger clone is one base off. The final CDR3 position lacks the conserved phenylalanine or tryptophan, pointing to a likely read error. The genes are TRBV20-1 and TRBJ2-1; no reliable D call. This CDR3 has 12 residues. Germline V gene lookup returns CDR1 DFQATT and CDR2 SNEGSKA (reference sequence). Deletions cut 0 bases from V and 5 bases from J, with 5 bases between. CDR3 DNA: TGCAGTGCTAGAGAGACTGACAATGAGCAGTTCTGC. Protein product: CSARETDNEQFC.

This clonotype has just a few counts. V and J are TRBV15 and TRBJ1-5; D call uncertain. Looked up from germline, CDR1 is LNHNV and CDR2 is YYDKDF (reference sequence). This CDR3 has 15 residues. The V end was cut by 0 bases, the J end by 6 bases, with 12 bases between. CDR3 bases: TGTGCCACCAGCAGAGAGGGGTTTGCGGGTCAGCCCCAGCATTTT. It codes for CATSREGFAGQPQHF.

CDR3 in amino acids: CASSVEATGSSTDTQYF. The CDR3 DNA reads TGTGCCAGCAGTGTGGAGGCTACCGGGTCTAGCACAGATACGCAGTATTTT. This chain connects TRBV2 to TRBJ2-3; TRBD2 is a possible D gene (5 bases). The CDR3 consists of 17 residues. V was trimmed by 4 bases and J by 0 bases, leaving 17 bases between them. Germline loops: CDR1 SNHLY, CDR2 FYNNEI.

The V call is TRBV20-1, the J call TRBJ1-2; tentatively, D is TRBD1 (5 bases). The CDR3 has 14 amino acids. V was pared by 7 bases and J by 10 bases, with 25 bases between. Per the germline V gene, CDR1 is DFQATT and CDR2 is SNEGSKA (reference sequence). DNA for the CDR3: TGCAGTGGAAGGAAGGGACGGAGTTATGGTGACTACACCTTC. Its protein is CSGRKGRSYGDYTF.

The chain joins TRBV20-1 to TRBJ2-3; a weak D match, TRBD2 (5 bases). Germline values: CDR1 DFQATT, CDR2 SNEGSKA (reference sequence). The CDR3 is 14 amino acids. The V end lost 1 base, the J end lost 5 bases, and 13 bases lay between the germline ends. The DNA for the CDR3 is TGCAGTGCTAGAGCTCCGGGGATAAGAGATACGCAGTATTTT. Encoded protein: CSARAPGIRDTQYF.

This clonotype appeared many times. The J gene is TRBJ2-3, the V gene TRBV4-2; 10 nucleotides match TRBD2. V lost 1 base and J lost 4; bases outside the gene matches: 8. Germline V gene data show CDR1 as LGHNA and CDR2 as YNFKEQ. The CDR3 loop spans 17 amino acids. CDR3 amino acids: CASSQVELAGVADTQYF. The CDR3, as DNA: TGTGCCAGCAGCCAAGTGGAGCTAGCGGGAGTTGCAGATACGCAGTATTTT.

The chain links TRBV7-8 to TRBJ2-3, with 16 bases fitting TRBD2. J was trimmed by 4 bases and V by 5 bases; bases with no gene match: 15. The CDR3 length is 20 residues. In germline, CDR1 is SGHVS, CDR2 FQNEAQ. The CDR3: CASSPSSSGLAGGPSDTQYF. In DNA form, the CDR3 reads TGTGCCAGCAGCCCCTCGTCGTCGGGACTAGCGGGAGGGCCGTCAGATACGCAGTATTTT.

As DNA, the CDR3 is TGTGCCAGCACCCGGGACGAGCAGTTCTTC. Translating it yields CASTRDEQFF. The genes are TRBV2 and TRBJ2-1; TRBD1 or TRBD2 may be the D gene (5 bases each). Germline CDR1 SNHLY, CDR2 FYNNEI. V shed 7 bases and J shed 10 bases, with 8 bases lying between them. The CDR3 is 10 amino acids.

A few counts support this clonotype. This sequence joins TRBV5-6 and TRBJ1-1; no clear D. This CDR3 is built from 13 residues. Germline CDR1 and CDR2: SGHDT and YYEEEE. V was clipped by 0 bases and J by 6 bases, with 9 bases between them. CDR3 DNA: TGTGCCAGCAGCTTGGAGGCAGCCGCTGAAGCTTTCTTT. This gives the protein CASSLEAAAEAFF.

This sequence joins TRBV27 and TRBJ2-7; D unclear. Trimming shortened V by 0 bases and J by 3 bases, and 12 bases separated the two germline ends. This CDR3 is 15 amino acids long. The germline gives CDR1 MNHEY, CDR2 SMNVEV (reference sequence). The CDR3 protein is CASSLSVGRVYEQYV. CDR3 DNA: TGTGCCAGCAGTTTATCGGTTGGACGGGTCTACGAGCAGTACGTC.

This chain links TRBV28 with TRBJ1-1, with D perhaps TRBD1 (5 bases). The CDR3 sequence is 16 residues long. The germline V gene has CDR1 MDHEN and CDR2 SYDVKM. V lost 2 bases, J lost 1 base, and 14 bases lay in between. The DNA for the CDR3 is TGTGCCAGCAGTTTAATGATGGGACTGGGGAACACTGAAGCTTTCTTT. This translates into CASSLMMGLGNTEAFF.

This clonotype was recorded a few times. The CDR3 DNA is TGCGCCAGCAGCTTGGGGGTACCTAATGAGCAGTTCTTC. This translates into CASSLGVPNEQFF. The rearrangement uses TRBV5-1 and TRBJ2-1; D remains unclear. Germline values: CDR1 SGHRS, CDR2 YFSETQ. V shed 0 bases and J shed 7 bases, with 8 bases lying between them. CDR3 length equals 13 residues.